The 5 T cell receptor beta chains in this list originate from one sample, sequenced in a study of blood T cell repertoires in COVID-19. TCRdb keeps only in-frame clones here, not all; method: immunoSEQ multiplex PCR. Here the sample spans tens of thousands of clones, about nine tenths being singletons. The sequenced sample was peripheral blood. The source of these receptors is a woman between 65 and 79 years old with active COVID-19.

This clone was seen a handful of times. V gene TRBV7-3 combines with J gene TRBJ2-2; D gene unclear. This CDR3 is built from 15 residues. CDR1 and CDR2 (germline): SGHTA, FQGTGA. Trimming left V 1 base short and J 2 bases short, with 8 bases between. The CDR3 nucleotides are TGTGCCAGCAGCTTAATCCCTATAAACACCGGGGAGCTGTTTTTT. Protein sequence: CASSLIPINTGELFF.

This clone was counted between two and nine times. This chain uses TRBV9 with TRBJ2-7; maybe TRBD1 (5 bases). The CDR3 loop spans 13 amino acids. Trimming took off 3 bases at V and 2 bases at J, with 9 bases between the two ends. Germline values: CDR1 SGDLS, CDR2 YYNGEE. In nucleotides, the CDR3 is TGTGCCAGCAGCGAGGGGCCCCCCTACGAGCAGTACTTC. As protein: CASSEGPPYEQYF.

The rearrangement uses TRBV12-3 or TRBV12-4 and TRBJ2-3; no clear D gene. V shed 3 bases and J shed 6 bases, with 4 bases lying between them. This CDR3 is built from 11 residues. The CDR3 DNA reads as TGTGCCAGCAGTTTGCGCGATACGCAGTATTTT. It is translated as CASSLRDTQYF.

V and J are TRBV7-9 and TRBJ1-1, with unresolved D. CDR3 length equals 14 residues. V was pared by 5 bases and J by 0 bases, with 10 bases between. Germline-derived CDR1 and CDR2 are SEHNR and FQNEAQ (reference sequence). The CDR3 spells CASSLTAVNTEAFF. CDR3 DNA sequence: TGTGCCAGCAGCCTAACCGCCGTGAACACTGAAGCTTTCTTT.

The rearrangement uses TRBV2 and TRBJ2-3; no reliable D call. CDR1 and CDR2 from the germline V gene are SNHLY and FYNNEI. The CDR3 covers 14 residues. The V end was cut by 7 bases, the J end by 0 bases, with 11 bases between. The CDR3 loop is CASMPGSSTDTQYF. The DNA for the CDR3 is TGTGCCAGCATGCCCGGGTCTAGCACAGATACGCAGTATTTT.